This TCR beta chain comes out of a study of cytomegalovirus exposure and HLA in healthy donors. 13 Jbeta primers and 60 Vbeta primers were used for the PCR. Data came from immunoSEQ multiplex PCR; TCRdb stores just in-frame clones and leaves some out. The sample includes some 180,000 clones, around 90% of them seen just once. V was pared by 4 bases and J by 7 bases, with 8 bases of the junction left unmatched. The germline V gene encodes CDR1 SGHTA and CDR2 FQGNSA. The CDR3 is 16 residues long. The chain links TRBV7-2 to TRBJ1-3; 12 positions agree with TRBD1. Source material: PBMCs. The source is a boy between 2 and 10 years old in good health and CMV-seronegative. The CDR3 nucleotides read TGTGCCAGCAGCTCGCGATCCGGGACAGGGGGCAACACCATATATTTT. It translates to CASSSRSGTGGNTIYF.